This T cell receptor (beta chain) was retrieved from a study of T-cell memory formation after mild COVID-19. CDR3 length: 15 residues. Trimming took 0 bases from V and 2 from J, leaving 7 bases between them. Germline CDR1 is MNHEY and CDR2 is SVGAGI. From the 5' RACE reads, TCRdb called clonotypes with MiXCR, one entry per CDR3 protein. The sample shows roughly 86,000 distinct CDR3 sequences, roughly 16% of them seen only once. The receptor was derived from a young man who had mild COVID-19 (a few samples of this study predate the infection). Cell type and time point are not known. This chain uses TRBV6-5 with TRBJ2-2; D gene unclear. Input material: PBMCs or a T cell subset sorted from them (not recorded which). DNA for the CDR3: TGTGCCAGCAGTTACTCGAGGCCTAACACCGGGGAGCTGTTTTTT. Amino acid sequence: CASSYSRPNTGELFF.